This T cell receptor (beta chain) derives from a study of blood T cell repertoires in COVID-19. Profiling relied on immunoSEQ multiplex PCR, and the TCRdb table lists in-frame clones only, not all of them. Of some 290,000 clones detected, around 90% appear once; the ten largest clones hold around 0.97%. Germline V gene lookup returns CDR1 MDHEN and CDR2 SYDVKM. V lost 3 bases to trimming and J lost 3 bases, with 3 bases between them. The CDR3 is made up of 11 amino acids. The sequence was obtained from a woman aged 40 to 50 with COVID-19, enrolled during active disease. The chain joins TRBV28 to TRBJ2-7; D is unclear. Sequenced material: peripheral blood. The CDR3 is CASSFIYEQYF. Here the CDR3 DNA reads TGTGCCAGCAGTTTTATCTACGAGCAGTACTTC. The whole variable domain, remainder taken from reference TRBV28 and TRBJ2-7, is DVKVTQSSRYLVKRTGEKVFLECVQDMDHENMFWYRQDPGLGLRLIYFSYDVKMKEKGDIPEGYSVSREKKERFSLILESASTNQTSMYLCASSFIYEQYFGPGTRLTVT.